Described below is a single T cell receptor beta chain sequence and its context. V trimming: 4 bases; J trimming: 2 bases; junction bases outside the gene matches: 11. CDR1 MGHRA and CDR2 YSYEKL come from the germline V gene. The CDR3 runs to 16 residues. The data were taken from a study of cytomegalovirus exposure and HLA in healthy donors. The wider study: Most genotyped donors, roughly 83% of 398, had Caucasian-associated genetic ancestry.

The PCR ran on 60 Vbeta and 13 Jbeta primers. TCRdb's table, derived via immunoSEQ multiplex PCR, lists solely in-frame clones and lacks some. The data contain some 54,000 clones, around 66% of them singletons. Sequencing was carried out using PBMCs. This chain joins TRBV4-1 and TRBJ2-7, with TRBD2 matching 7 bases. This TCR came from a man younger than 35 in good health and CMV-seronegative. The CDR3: CASSPPAGLSPYEQYF. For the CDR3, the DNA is TGCGCCAGCAGCCCACCAGCGGGACTCAGTCCCTACGAGCAGTACTTC.